This TCR beta chain was sequenced during a study of cytomegalovirus exposure and HLA in healthy donors. Study-level information: From approximately 170 million T cells, an earlier analysis saw 120 million or so unique TCR beta sequences.

Germline loops: CDR1 LNHDA, CDR2 SQIVND (reference sequence). V lost 3 bases, J lost 6 bases, and 2 bases stayed unmatched. The CDR3 loop spans 13 amino acids. The PCR contained 60 Vbeta and 13 Jbeta primers. Some clones are missing from TCRdb's copy, which holds only in-frame ones; the method was immunoSEQ multiplex PCR. The sample carries around 91,000 clones, around 80% recorded once. Study findings and constraints: In an earlier analysis, most TCR beta V segments were productive about 87% or about 30% of the time. Presence/absence results assume similar sequencing depth per donor, which may not hold.

As for this clone: Its target is unknown.

The chain couples TRBV19 to TRBJ1-2; TRBD1 matches at 9 bases. The receptor comes from a male donor in good health and CMV-seropositive. Sequencing used PBMCs. The DNA of the CDR3 is TGTGCCAGTAGTATGGGACAGGGCGATGGCTACACCTTC. Protein sequence: CASSMGQGDGYTF.